Each of the 24 T cell receptor beta chains below was sequenced from the same sample in a study of cytotoxic CD8 clonotypes in ibrutinib-treated CLL. This table comes from immunoSEQ multiplex PCR, and its TCRdb copy is limited to in-frame clones, with some not included. Among some 35,000 clones, 71% were seen once, and the ten largest hold approximately 15%. This material consisted of PBMCs, taken at disease progression, from a patient treated with ibrutinib. The receptors come from a human donor with chronic lymphocytic leukemia.

The chain employs TRBV6-1 and TRBJ2-3, with no clear D. Trimming cost V 3 bases and J 7 bases, with 8 bases left between them. The CDR3 has 12 residues. Germline V CDR1 and CDR2: MNHNS, SASEGT. The CDR3 protein is CASSENAYTQYF. CDR3 bases: TGTGCCAGCAGTGAGAATGCTTATACGCAGTATTTT.

There are a few counts of this clone. The junction departs from the called germline gene at one end, perhaps through a read error. This chain uses TRBV10-3 with TRBJ1-1; D ambiguous. The length of the CDR3 is 13 residues. Germline lookup yields CDR1 ENHRY and CDR2 SYGVKD. CDR3 amino acids: CASSEAFHTEAFF. In DNA, the CDR3 is TGTGCCAGCAGTGAAGCGTTTCACACTGAAGCTTTCTTT.

The chain links TRBV11-2 to TRBJ1-3, with D maybe TRBD1 (5 bases). The germline V gene has CDR1 SGHAT and CDR2 FQNNGV. The CDR3 runs to 15 residues. Trimming shortened V by 5 bases and J by 0 bases, and 11 bases separated the two germline ends. In DNA form, the CDR3 reads TGTGCCAGCAGCCCCCGGGGGATCTCTGGAAACACCATATATTTT. It specifies CASSPRGISGNTIYF.

J is TRBJ1-2 and V is TRBV19; 7 bases line up with TRBD1. The CDR3 contains 13 residues. Germline-derived CDR1 and CDR2 are LNHDA and SQIVND (reference sequence). After removal of 8 bases from V and 5 bases from J, the junction contained 8 bases not matched to a gene. The DNA of the CDR3 is TGTGCCAGTGGGGCCCGGGACAGATATGGCTACACCTTC. This translates into CASGARDRYGYTF.

This chain uses TRBV2 with TRBJ2-3, with D possibly TRBD1 on 6 matching bases. Germline V gene lookup returns CDR1 SNHLY and CDR2 FYNNEI. Trimming removed 4 bases at V and 6 bases at J, with 14 bases between. The CDR3 totals 14 residues. The CDR3 spells CASSVGTQGDTQYF. Written as DNA, the CDR3 is TGTGCCAGCAGTGTGGGCACCCAGGGGGATACGCAGTATTTT.

The V gene is TRBV2, the J gene TRBJ2-1, with 11 bases lining up with TRBD1. V shed 5 bases, J shed 14 bases, and the junction held 5 bases outside the gene matches. CDR3 size: 12 residues. Germline CDR1 is SNHLY and CDR2 is FYNNEI. This CDR3 is CASSHGTGGKFF. The CDR3 region has the DNA TGTGCCAGCAGTCACGGGACAGGGGGAAAGTTCTTC.

The J gene is TRBJ1-4, the V gene TRBV5-1; D is perhaps TRBD1 (5 bases). Deletions cut 3 bases from V and 4 bases from J, with 10 bases between. CDR1 SGHRS and CDR2 YFSETQ come from the germline V gene. The CDR3 length is 14 residues. Here the CDR3 reads CASSSGGFNEKLFF. The CDR3 DNA reads as TGCGCCAGCAGCTCCGGGGGATTTAATGAAAAACTGTTTTTT.

This chain uses TRBV5-4 with TRBJ2-7; D uncertain. Germline CDR1 SGHNT, CDR2 YYREEE (reference sequence). This CDR3 comprises 15 residues. The germline V and J ends were trimmed by 0 bases and 0 bases, with 10 bases remaining between them. The chain's CDR3 is CASSLAGRLSYEQYF. The CDR3 nucleotides are TGTGCCAGCAGCTTGGCCGGACGGCTCTCCTACGAGCAGTACTTC.

The J gene is TRBJ2-1, the V gene TRBV5-4; 7 bases match TRBD2. This CDR3 is built from 17 residues. V gave up 0 bases and J gave up 3 bases; unmatched junction bases: 9. Per the germline V gene, CDR1 is SGHNT and CDR2 is YYREEE (reference sequence). The CDR3 spells CASSLAGAGNLYNEQFF. Here the CDR3 DNA reads TGTGCCAGCAGCTTGGCGGGAGCGGGGAACCTCTACAATGAGCAGTTCTTC.

The chain links TRBV5-1 to TRBJ2-3; 14 nucleotides line up with TRBD2. Germline V lookup: CDR1 SGHRS, CDR2 YFSETQ. The CDR3 length is 16 residues. V lost 3 bases to trimming and J lost 1 base; unmatched junction nucleotides: 1. For the CDR3, the DNA is TGCGCCAGCAGCTCGGGACTAGCGGGGGGCACAGATACGCAGTATTTT. Residues: CASSSGLAGGTDTQYF.

The chain employs TRBV10-2 and TRBJ1-2; no definite D call. Germline loops: CDR1 WSHSY, CDR2 SAAADI. The CDR3 runs to 13 residues. Deletions cut 3 bases from V and 6 bases from J, with 11 bases between. The CDR3 spells CASSDGEMDGYTF. The CDR3 nucleotides read TGCGCCAGCAGTGATGGGGAGATGGATGGCTACACCTTC.

This clone was counted a single time. This sequence joins TRBV10-2 and TRBJ2-1, with TRBD2 matching 9 bases. CDR3 size: 15 residues. Germline CDR1 is WSHSY and CDR2 is SAAADI. V trimming: 4 bases; J trimming: 8 bases; junction bases outside the gene matches: 9. The CDR3 sequence is CASSARGGGADEQFF. The DNA for the CDR3 is TGCGCCAGCAGTGCGAGAGGCGGGGGGGCCGATGAGCAGTTCTTC.

This clone was seen just once. This chain connects TRBV5-1 to TRBJ1-1; TRBD1 is a possible D gene (5 bases). Trimming took 7 bases from V and 6 from J, leaving 10 bases between them. The CDR3 has 11 residues. The germline V gene encodes CDR1 SGHRS and CDR2 YFSETQ. As DNA, the CDR3 is TGCGCCAGCCAGGGCGGCGCTGAAGCTTTCTTT. This codes for CASQGGAEAFF.

V gene TRBV6-6 combines with J gene TRBJ2-1, with TRBD2 identical over 9 bases. CDR3 length: 14 residues. In germline, CDR1 is MNHNY, CDR2 SVGAGI (reference sequence). The trim removed 2 bases at V and 9 bases at J, leaving 5 bases unmatched. The CDR3 nucleotides read TGTGCCAGCAGTTACGGGCTAGCGGGGCTTGAGCAGTTCTTC. Translated: CASSYGLAGLEQFF.

This chain uses TRBV7-9 with TRBJ1-6, with no clear D. The CDR3 runs to 15 residues. CDR1 and CDR2 from the germline V gene are SEHNR and FQNEAQ (reference sequence). V lost 1 base, J lost 2 bases, and 6 bases lay in between. The CDR3: CASSLGGPYNSPLHF. The CDR3, as DNA: TGTGCCAGCAGCTTAGGAGGTCCCTATAATTCACCCCTCCACTTT.

The chain joins TRBV10-2 to TRBJ2-7; 8 bases match TRBD1. Germline values: CDR1 WSHSY, CDR2 SAAADI. This CDR3 is 12 amino acids long. Trimming cost V 6 bases and J 6 bases; bases outside gene matches: 4. CDR3 residues: CASRGQAGEQYF. CDR3 nucleotides: TGCGCCAGCAGGGGACAGGCAGGCGAGCAGTACTTC.

This clone was seen a handful of times. The CDR3 region is CASSLRGGGSMNTEAFF. CDR3 DNA sequence: TGCGCCAGCAGCCTCAGGGGAGGGGGCTCCATGAACACTGAAGCTTTCTTT. V gene TRBV5-1 combines with J gene TRBJ1-1; 7 positions match TRBD1. There are 17 residues in the CDR3. The ends lost 4 bases at V and 0 bases at J; junction bases unmatched: 12. Germline V lookup: CDR1 SGHRS, CDR2 YFSETQ.

V gene TRBV11-3 combines with J gene TRBJ2-3; 7 bases are a match to TRBD2. The germline CDR1 and CDR2 sequences are SGHNT and YENEEA. CDR3 length: 17 residues. V was clipped by 1 base and J by 2 bases; unmatched bases: 9. The DNA for the CDR3 is TGTGCCAGCAGCTTAGGGGTCGGCGGGGGTTACACAGATACGCAGTATTTT. Translation: CASSLGVGGGYTDTQYF.

This clone showed up just a few times. The gene calls are TRBV2 and TRBJ2-1; TRBD1 matches at 12 bases. This CDR3 is built from 15 residues. Per germline, CDR1 SNHLY and CDR2 FYNNEI. V was pared by 6 bases and J by 8 bases, with 8 bases of the junction left unmatched. CDR3 protein: CASRARGTGGDEQFF. DNA of the CDR3: TGTGCCAGCAGGGCGCGGGGGACAGGGGGCGATGAGCAGTTCTTC.

This clone occurred a few times. V is TRBV5-4 and J is TRBJ2-7; 11 bases are shared with TRBD2. Germline V gives CDR1 SGHNT, CDR2 YYREEE (reference sequence). The CDR3 extends over 15 amino acids. Unmatched junction bases numbered 11, after V lost 5 bases and J lost 7 bases. The CDR3 region is CASRPGGLAGGEQYF. The CDR3 nucleotides are TGTGCCAGCAGGCCCGGGGGGCTAGCGGGGGGTGAGCAGTACTTC.

The chain employs TRBV19 and TRBJ2-3, with 13 bases identical to TRBD2. V lost 9 bases to trimming and J lost 2 bases; unmatched junction nucleotides: 5. Germline V gene lookup returns CDR1 LNHDA and CDR2 SQIVND (reference sequence). The CDR3 has 15 amino acids. The CDR3 nucleotides are TGTGCCAGCAGACTAGCGGGGGGATCCACAGATACGCAGTATTTT. Translated, it gives CASRLAGGSTDTQYF.

This clone was seen a few times. The chain carries TRBV6-1 and TRBJ2-3; TRBD1 is a possible D gene (6 bases). The CDR3 totals 15 residues. Germline CDR1 reads MNHNS; CDR2 reads SASEGT. Trimming removed 0 bases at V and 6 bases at J, with 13 bases between. The CDR3 sequence is CASSEAVAGVDTQYF. CDR3 nucleotides: TGTGCCAGCAGTGAAGCGGTCGCAGGGGTGGATACGCAGTATTTT.

The V and J genes are TRBV15 and TRBJ1-1, with D hard to call. V was cut by 1 base and J by 0 bases, with 3 bases left in between. The CDR3 has 13 amino acids. Germline CDR1 reads LNHNV; CDR2 reads YYDKDF (reference sequence). CDR3 bases: TGTGCCACCAGCAGAGTCTTGAACACTGAAGCTTTCTTT. Translated, it gives CATSRVLNTEAFF.

The V and J genes are TRBV11-2 and TRBJ2-7, with 8 bases lining up with TRBD2. Germline V CDR1 and CDR2: SGHAT, FQNNGV. The CDR3 extends over 14 amino acids. Trimming cost V 4 bases and J 5 bases; bases outside gene matches: 7. This CDR3 reads CASSSGTRAHEQYF. In DNA form, the CDR3 reads TGTGCCAGCAGCTCGGGGACTAGGGCCCACGAGCAGTACTTC.